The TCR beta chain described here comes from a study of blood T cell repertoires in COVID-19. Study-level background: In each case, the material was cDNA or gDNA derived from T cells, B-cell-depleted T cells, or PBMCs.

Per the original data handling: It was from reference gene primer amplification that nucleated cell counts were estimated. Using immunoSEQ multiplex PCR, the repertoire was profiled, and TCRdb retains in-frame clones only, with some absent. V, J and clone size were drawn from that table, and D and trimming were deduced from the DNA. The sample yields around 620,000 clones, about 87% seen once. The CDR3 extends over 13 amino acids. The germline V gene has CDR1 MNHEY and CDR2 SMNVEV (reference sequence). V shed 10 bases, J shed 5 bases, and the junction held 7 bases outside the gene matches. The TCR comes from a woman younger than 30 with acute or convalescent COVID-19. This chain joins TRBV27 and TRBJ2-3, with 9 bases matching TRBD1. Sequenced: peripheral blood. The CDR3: CATRQGGKDTQYF. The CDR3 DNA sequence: TGTGCCACCAGACAGGGGGGAAAAGATACGCAGTATTTT.